This TCR beta chain stems from a study of glioma-infiltrating T cells after dendritic cell vaccination. Concerning this clone itself: Its specificity is not known.

Findings and limits, study-wide: Estimated pretreatment TIL content predicted outcome after dendritic cell vaccination.

Produced via immunoSEQ multiplex PCR; TCRdb's table is partial and in-frame only. Here the sample spans roughly 96,000 clones, about 80% being singletons. CDR3 length: 14 amino acids. The germline V gene has CDR1 SGHRS and CDR2 YFSETQ. V dropped 0 bases and J dropped 3 bases, with 9 bases sitting between them. This sequence originates from a human donor with glioblastoma. Sample: blood, taken before dendritic cell vaccination. The chain has TRBV5-1 and TRBJ1-1; no clear D gene. This CDR3 is CASSLAGVDTEAFF. CDR3 DNA sequence: TGCGCCAGCAGCTTGGCCGGGGTCGACACTGAAGCTTTCTTT.